The present TCR beta chain was sequenced within a study of T cell responses to AZD1222 COVID-19 vaccine. Notes on the study in general: Spike-specific TCR breadth rose after two AZD1222 doses, and depth rose as well. White British donors predominated, females outnumbered males, and clonal diversity was possibly underestimated. Seropositivity was recorded at baseline in only a handful of AZD1222 recipients. Repertoires in all cases were sampled only once the peak T cell response had passed.

Produced via immunoSEQ multiplex PCR; TCRdb's table is partial and in-frame only. The sample lists approximately 170,000 clones; 90% to 95% were seen once. As for this clone: As yet, its antigen is unknown.

Sample: peripheral blood, taken 28 days after the second AZD1222 dose. The sequence derives from an adult who received the AZD1222 COVID-19 vaccine.

The CDR3 DNA reads as TGTGCCAGCAAAGGAGGGGCGGCCGGGGAGCTGTTTTTT. Translating it yields CASKGGAAGELFF. The V and J genes are TRBV2 and TRBJ2-2; TRBD2 is a possible D gene (6 bases). Germline V gene sequence: CDR1 SNHLY, CDR2 FYNNEI. The CDR3 sequence is 13 residues long. Trimming removed 7 bases at V and 6 bases at J, with 12 bases between. The whole variable domain, remainder taken from reference TRBV2 and TRBJ2-2, is EPEVTQTPSHQVTQMGQEVILRCVPISNHLYFYWYRQILGQKVEFLVSFYNNEISEKSEIFDDQFSVERPDGSNFTLKIRSTKLEDSAMYFCASKGGAAGELFFGEGSRLTVL.